This TCR beta chain is from a study of blood T cells in healthy people across ages. Points from the study as a whole: Versus aged donors, long-lived donors had higher diversity and more naive CD4+ cells.

A sample-barcoded 5' primer and a J-beta primer mix were used in a second PCR of about 7 to 12 cycles. TCRdb processed the 5' RACE reads anew with MiXCR; each CDR3 protein has one entry. The table records around 1.5 million distinct CDR3 sequences, around 59% of them present only once. Each donor gave roughly 9.1 milliliters of peripheral blood. Germline trimming cut 5 bases from V and 5 bases from J; bases unmatched to any gene: 5. Germline values: CDR1 MNHEY, CDR2 SMNVEV (reference sequence). The length of the CDR3 is 14 residues. With regard to this clonotype: Its specificity is unknown.

The sample taken for sequencing was blood. This chain joins TRBV27 and TRBJ1-5; 8 bases map to TRBD1. This sequence was found in a man aged 18 to 29 in good health. CDR3 coding DNA: TGTGCCAGCAGTCAGACAGGGGCTTATCAGCCCCAGCATTTT. This gives the protein CASSQTGAYQPQHF.